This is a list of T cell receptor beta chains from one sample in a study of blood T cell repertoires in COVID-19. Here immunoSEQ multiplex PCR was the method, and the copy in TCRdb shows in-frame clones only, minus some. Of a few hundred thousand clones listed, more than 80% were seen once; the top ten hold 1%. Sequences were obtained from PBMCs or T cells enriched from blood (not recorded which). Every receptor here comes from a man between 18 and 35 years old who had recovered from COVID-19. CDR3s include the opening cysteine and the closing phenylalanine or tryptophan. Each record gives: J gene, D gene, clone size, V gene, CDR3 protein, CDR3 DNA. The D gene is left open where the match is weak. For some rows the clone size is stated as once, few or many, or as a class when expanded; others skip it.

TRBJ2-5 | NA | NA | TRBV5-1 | CASSLVVGEETQYF | TGCGCCAGCAGCTTGGTGGTCGGGGAAGAGACCCAGTACTTC
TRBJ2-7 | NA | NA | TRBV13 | CASSLLAGSNEQYF | TGTGCCAGCAGCTTGCTGGCCGGGTCGAACGAGCAGTACTTC
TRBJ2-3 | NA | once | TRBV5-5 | CASSFRGGYTDTQYF | TGTGCCAGCAGCTTTAGGGGGGGATACACAGATACGCAGTATTTT
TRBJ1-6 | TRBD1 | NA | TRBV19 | CASSPTGGNSPLHF | TGTGCCAGTAGCCCTACAGGGGGGAATTCACCCCTCCACTTT
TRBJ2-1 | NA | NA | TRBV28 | CASSLVRDNEQFF | TGTGCCAGCAGTTTAGTTCGGGACAATGAGCAGTTCTTC
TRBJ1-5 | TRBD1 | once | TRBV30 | CAWSVSGGFQPQHF | TGTGCCTGGAGTGTGTCAGGGGGCTTTCAGCCCCAGCATTTT
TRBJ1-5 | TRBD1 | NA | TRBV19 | CASSILTTGRNTRAQPQHF | TGTGCCAGTAGTATCCTAACGACAGGGAGAAATACCCGCGCTCAGCCCCAGCATTTT
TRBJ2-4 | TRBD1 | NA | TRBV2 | CASSEKGQGTYLAKNIQYF | TGTGCCAGCAGTGAAAAGGGACAGGGGACTTACTTAGCCAAAAACATTCAGTACTTC
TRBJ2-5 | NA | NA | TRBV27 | CASSSPGDVTQYF | TGTGCCAGCAGTTCGCCAGGGGATGTGACCCAGTACTTC
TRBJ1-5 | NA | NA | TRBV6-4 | CASSDQGGGQPQHF | TGTGCCAGCAGTGACCAAGGGGGTGGTCAGCCCCAGCATTTT
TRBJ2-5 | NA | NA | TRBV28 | CASSLKIRDTQETQYF | TGTGCCAGCAGTTTAAAAATTCGGGACACCCAAGAGACCCAGTACTTC
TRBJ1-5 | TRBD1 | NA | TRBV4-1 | CASSTHTGEIQPQHF | TGCGCCAGCAGCACCCATACAGGGGAAATACAGCCCCAGCATTTT
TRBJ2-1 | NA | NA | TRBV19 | CASSRLLGRTINEQFF | TGTGCCAGTAGTAGGCTCCTTGGGAGGACTATCAATGAGCAGTTCTTC
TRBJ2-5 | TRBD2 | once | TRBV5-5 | CASSLIGEGETQYF | TGTGCCAGCAGCCTCATTGGGGAGGGGGAGACCCAGTACTTC
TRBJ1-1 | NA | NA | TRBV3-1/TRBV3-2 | CASSQVSGATEAFF | TGTGCCAGCAGCCAAGTTTCAGGGGCCACTGAAGCTTTCTTT
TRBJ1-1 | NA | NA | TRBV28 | CASSPLILYAFF | TGTGCCAGCAGTCCCCTTATCTTGTATGCTTTCTTT
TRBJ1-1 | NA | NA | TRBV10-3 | CAISGGGNTEAFF | TGTGCCATCAGTGGAGGGGGGAACACTGAAGCTTTCTTT
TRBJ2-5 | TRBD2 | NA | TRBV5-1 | CASSPGGGGNQETQYF | TGCGCCAGCAGCCCTGGGGGCGGGGGGAACCAAGAGACCCAGTACTTC
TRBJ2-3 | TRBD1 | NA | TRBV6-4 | CASSPQTGGRTDTQYF | TGTGCCAGCAGTCCCCAGACAGGGGGCAGGACAGATACGCAGTATTTT
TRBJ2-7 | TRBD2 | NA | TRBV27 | CASSLSGRAGNEQYF | TGTGCCAGCAGTCTCAGCGGGAGGGCCGGGAACGAGCAGTACTTC
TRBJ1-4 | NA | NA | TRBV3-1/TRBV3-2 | CASSPREGEKLFF | TGTGCCAGCAGCCCTCGAGAGGGTGAAAAACTGTTTTTT
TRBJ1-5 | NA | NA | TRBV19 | CASSPQGKRGPQHF | TGTGCCAGTAGTCCACAGGGTAAGCGTGGGCCCCAGCATTTT
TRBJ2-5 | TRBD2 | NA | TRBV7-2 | CASSLGTSGETQYF | TGTGCCAGCAGCTTAGGGACTAGCGGGGAGACCCAGTACTTC
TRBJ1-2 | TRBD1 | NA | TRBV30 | CAFTDRGDGYTF | TGTGCCTTTACGGACAGGGGGGATGGCTACACCTTC
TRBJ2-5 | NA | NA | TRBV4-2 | CASSQGARFSEETQYF | TGTGCCAGCAGCCAAGGGGCCCGGTTTAGCGAAGAGACCCAGTACTTC
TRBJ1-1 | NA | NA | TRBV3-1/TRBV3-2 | CASSPNVQGRGFF | TGTGCCAGCAGCCCAAATGTTCAGGGGAGGGGTTTCTTT
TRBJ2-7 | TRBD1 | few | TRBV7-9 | CASSSTGALQLYEQYF | TGTGCCAGCAGCTCGACAGGGGCCCTCCAGCTCTACGAGCAGTACTTC
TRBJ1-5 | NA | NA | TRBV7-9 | CASSPTGSSNQPQHF | TGTGCCAGCAGCCCCACAGGGAGTAGCAATCAGCCCCAGCATTTT
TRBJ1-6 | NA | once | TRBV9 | CASRRSPSSYNSPLHF | TGTGCCAGCAGAAGGAGTCCAAGCTCCTATAATTCACCCCTCCACTTT
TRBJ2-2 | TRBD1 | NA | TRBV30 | CAWTQGVTGELFF | TGTGCCTGGACCCAGGGGGTGACCGGGGAGCTGTTTTTT
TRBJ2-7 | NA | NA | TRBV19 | CASSSQIRDYEQYF | TGTGCCAGTAGTTCCCAAATTAGAGACTACGAGCAGTACTTC
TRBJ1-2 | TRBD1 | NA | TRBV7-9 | CASSSGQGVNYGYTF | TGTGCCAGCAGCTCCGGACAGGGGGTAAACTATGGCTACACCTTC
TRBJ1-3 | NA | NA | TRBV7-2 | CASSAGGYSGNTIYF | TGTGCCAGCAGCGCGGGGGGTTACTCTGGAAACACCATATATTTT
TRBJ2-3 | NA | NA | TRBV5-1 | CASSFRLSQGTDTQYF | TGCGCCAGCAGCTTCCGACTAAGCCAGGGCACAGATACGCAGTATTTT
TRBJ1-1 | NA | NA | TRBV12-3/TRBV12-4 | CASSLGQKAFF | TGTGCCAGCAGCCTCGGACAAAAAGCTTTCTTT
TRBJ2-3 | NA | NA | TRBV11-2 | CASSPGEIRTDTQYF | TGTGCCAGCAGTCCAGGGGAAATCCGCACAGATACGCAGTATTTT
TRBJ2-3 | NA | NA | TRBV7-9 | CASSLGTQTYYTDTQYF | TGTGCCAGCAGCTTAGGGACACAAACATATTACACAGATACGCAGTATTTT
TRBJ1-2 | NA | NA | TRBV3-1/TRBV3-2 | CASRQTTYFRRAGVNYGYTF | TGTGCCAGCAGACAAACCACATACTTCAGACGTGCGGGGGTAAACTATGGCTACACCTTC
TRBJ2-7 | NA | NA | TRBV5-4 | CASSQGSGSYEQYF | TGTGCCAGCAGCCAGGGAAGTGGCTCCTACGAGCAGTACTTC
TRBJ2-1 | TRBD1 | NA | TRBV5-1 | CASSPGQEYYNEQFF | TGCGCCAGCAGCCCGGGACAGGAGTACTACAATGAGCAGTTCTTC
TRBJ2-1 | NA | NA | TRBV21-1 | CASSKGESGGFF | TGTGCCAGCAGCAAAGGGGAGAGCGGGGGGTTCTTC
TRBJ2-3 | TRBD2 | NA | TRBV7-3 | CASSRVLAGSDTQYF | TGTGCCAGCAGCCGGGTCCTAGCGGGAAGTGATACGCAGTATTTT
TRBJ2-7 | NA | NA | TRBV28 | CASSPGQTYEQYF | TGTGCCAGCAGCCCCGGTCAAACCTACGAGCAGTACTTC
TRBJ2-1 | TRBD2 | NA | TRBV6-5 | CASSYSPGGNEQFF | TGTGCCAGCAGTTACTCTCCGGGAGGGAATGAGCAGTTCTTC
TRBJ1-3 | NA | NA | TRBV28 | CASSQRVDTNTIYF | TGTGCCAGCAGCCAGAGGGTTGATACGAACACCATATATTTT
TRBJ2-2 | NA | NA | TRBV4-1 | CASSQDRGRGAGELFF | TGCGCCAGCAGCCAAGATAGAGGCAGGGGCGCCGGGGAGCTGTTTTTT
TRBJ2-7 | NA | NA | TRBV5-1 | CASSLSFETKASYEQYF | TGCGCCAGCAGCTTGTCGTTTGAAACTAAAGCGTCCTACGAGCAGTACTTC
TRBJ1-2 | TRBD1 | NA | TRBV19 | CASSLTGEGGYTF | TGTGCCAGTAGTCTGACAGGGGAAGGCGGCTACACCTTC
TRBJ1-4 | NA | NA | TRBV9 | CASSLGNRAGEKLFF | TGTGCCAGCAGCTTGGGGAACAGGGCTGGCGAAAAACTGTTTTTT
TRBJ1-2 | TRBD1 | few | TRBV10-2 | CASSEDQGTANYGYTF | TGCGCCAGCAGTGAGGACCAAGGGACAGCTAACTATGGCTACACCTTC
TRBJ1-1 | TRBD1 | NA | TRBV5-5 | CASSPGTAEAFF | TGTGCCAGCAGCCCAGGGACAGCTGAAGCTTTCTTT
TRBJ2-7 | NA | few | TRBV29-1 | CSVERTDGEQYF | TGCAGCGTTGAAAGGACAGACGGCGAGCAGTACTTC